This T cell receptor (beta chain) was obtained from a study of OX40 agonist ivuxolimab in advanced cancers. Trimming cost V 2 bases and J 10 bases, with 10 bases left between them. Germline assignment: CDR1 SGDLS and CDR2 YYNGEE. The CDR3 contains 12 residues. This table comes from immunoSEQ multiplex PCR, and its TCRdb copy is limited to in-frame clones, with some not included. Of 45,000 to 55,000 clones in the sample, about four fifths were seen once. The chain is built from TRBV9 and TRBJ2-1, with D unclear. The receptor comes from an adult with an advanced solid tumor such as melanoma, head and neck, liver or kidney cancer. This material consisted of CD4+ or CD8+ T cells sorted from blood, taken in a trial of the OX40 agonist ivuxolimab. CDR3 in amino acids: CASSVDHREQFF. Here the CDR3 DNA reads TGTGCCAGCAGCGTCGATCACCGGGAGCAGTTCTTC. Full variable domain (missing parts from reference TRBV9 and TRBJ2-1): DSGVTQTPKHLITATGQRVTLRCSPRSGDLSVYWYQQSLDQGLQFLIQYYNGEERAKGNILERFSAQQFPDLHSELNLSSLELGDSALYFCASSVDHREQFFGPGTRLTVL.